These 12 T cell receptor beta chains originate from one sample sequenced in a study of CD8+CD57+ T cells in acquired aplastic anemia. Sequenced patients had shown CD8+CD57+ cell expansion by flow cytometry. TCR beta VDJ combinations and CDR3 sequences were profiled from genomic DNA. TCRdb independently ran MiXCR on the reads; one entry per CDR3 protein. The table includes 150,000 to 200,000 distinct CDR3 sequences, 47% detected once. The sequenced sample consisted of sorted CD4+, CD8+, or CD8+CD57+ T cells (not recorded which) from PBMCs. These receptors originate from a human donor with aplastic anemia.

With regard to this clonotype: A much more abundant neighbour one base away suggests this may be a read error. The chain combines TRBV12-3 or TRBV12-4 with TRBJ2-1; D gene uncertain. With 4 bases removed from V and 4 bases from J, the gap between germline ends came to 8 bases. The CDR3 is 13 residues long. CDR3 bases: TGTGCCAGCAGTTCAAGGCTTTACAATGAGCAGTTCTTC. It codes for CASSSRLYNEQFF.

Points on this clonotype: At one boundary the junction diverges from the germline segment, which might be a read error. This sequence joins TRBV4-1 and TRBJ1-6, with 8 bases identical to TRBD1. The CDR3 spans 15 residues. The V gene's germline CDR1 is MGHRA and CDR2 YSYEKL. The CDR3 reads CASNYEGQGRSPLHF. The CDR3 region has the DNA TGTGCCAGCAACTATGAAGGACAGGGCAGATCACCCCTCCACTTT.

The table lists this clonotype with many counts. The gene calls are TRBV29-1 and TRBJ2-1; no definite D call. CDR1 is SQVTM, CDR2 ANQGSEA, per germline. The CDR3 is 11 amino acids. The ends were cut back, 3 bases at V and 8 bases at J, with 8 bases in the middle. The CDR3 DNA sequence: TGCAGCGTTGACGTTACTGATGAGCAGTTCTTC. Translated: CSVDVTDEQFF.

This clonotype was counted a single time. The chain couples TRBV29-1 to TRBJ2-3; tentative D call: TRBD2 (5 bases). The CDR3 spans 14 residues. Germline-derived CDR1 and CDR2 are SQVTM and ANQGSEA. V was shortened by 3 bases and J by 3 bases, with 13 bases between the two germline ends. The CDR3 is CSVEGPRGTDTQYF. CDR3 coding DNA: TGCAGCGTTGAGGGCCCTAGAGGGACAGATACGCAGTATTTT.

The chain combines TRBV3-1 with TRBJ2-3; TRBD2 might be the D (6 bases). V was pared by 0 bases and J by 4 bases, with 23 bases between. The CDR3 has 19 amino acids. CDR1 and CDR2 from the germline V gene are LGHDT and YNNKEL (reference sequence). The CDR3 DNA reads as TGTGCCAGCAGCCAAGATAAGAGGAGGGCCCACGCGAGGGCAGATACGCAGTATTTT. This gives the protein CASSQDKRRAHARADTQYF.

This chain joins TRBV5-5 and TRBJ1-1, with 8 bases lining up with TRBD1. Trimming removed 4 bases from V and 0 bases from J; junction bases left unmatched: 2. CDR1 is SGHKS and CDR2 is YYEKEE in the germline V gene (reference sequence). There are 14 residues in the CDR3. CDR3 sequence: CASSPGGLNTEAFF. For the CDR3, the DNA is TGTGCCAGCAGCCCAGGGGGCCTGAACACTGAAGCTTTCTTT.

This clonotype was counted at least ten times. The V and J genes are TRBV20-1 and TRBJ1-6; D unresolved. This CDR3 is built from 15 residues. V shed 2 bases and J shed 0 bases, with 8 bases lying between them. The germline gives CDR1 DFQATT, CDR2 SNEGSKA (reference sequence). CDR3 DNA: TGCAGTGCTAGAAAGGGCGGCTCCTATAATTCACCCCTCCACTTT. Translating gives CSARKGGSYNSPLHF.

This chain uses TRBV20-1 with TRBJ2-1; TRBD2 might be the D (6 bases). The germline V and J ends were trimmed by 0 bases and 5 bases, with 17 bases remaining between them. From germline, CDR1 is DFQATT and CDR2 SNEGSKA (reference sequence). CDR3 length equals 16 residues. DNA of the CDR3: TGCAGTGCTAGAGAGGGGGGAACATCGTCCGACAATGAGCAGTTCTTC. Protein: CSAREGGTSSDNEQFF.

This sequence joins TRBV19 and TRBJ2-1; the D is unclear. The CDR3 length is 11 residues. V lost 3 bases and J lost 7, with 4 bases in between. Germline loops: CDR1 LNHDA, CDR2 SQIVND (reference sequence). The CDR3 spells CASSMWNEQFF. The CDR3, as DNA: TGTGCCAGTAGTATGTGGAATGAGCAGTTCTTC.

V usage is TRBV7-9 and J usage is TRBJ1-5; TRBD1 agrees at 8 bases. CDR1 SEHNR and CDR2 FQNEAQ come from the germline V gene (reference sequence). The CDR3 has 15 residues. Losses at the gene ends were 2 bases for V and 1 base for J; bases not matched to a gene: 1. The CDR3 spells CASSLTGGSNQPQHF. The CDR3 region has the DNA TGTGCCAGCAGCTTAACAGGGGGAAGCAATCAGCCCCAGCATTTT.

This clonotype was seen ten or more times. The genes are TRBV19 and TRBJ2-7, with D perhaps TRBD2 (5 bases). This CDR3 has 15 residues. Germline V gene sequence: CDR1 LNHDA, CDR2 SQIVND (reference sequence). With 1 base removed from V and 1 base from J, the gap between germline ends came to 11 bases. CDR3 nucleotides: TGTGCCAGTAGTATAGTCTCAGGAGGATCCTACGAGCAGTACTTC. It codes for CASSIVSGGSYEQYF.

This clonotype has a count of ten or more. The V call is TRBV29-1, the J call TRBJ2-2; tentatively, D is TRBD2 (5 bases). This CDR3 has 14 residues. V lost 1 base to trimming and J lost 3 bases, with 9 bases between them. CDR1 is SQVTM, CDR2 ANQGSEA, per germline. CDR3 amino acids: CSVEGLLDTGELFF. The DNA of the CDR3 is TGCAGCGTTGAAGGACTACTGGACACCGGGGAGCTGTTTTTT.